This is a list of T cell receptor beta chains from one sample in a study of cytomegalovirus exposure and HLA in healthy donors. Measured with immunoSEQ multiplex PCR; TCRdb has only the in-frame clones, and not every one. The sample lists around 65,000 clones, about 92% occurring once. The specimen was PBMCs. The source of these receptors is a man between 18 and 29 years old in good health and CMV-seropositive. Both conserved end residues are part of each CDR3. D genes are given only for firm matches. Only part of the rows carry a size: once, few, many, or a class if the clone is expanded.

j_call d_call clone_size v_call cdr3_length cdr3_nt cdr3_aa
TRBJ2-7 NA NA TRBV13 14 TGTGCCAGCAGCGAGGGACAGCGGGTCTACGAGCAGTACTTC CASSEGQRVYEQYF
TRBJ1-5 TRBD1 NA TRBV7-3 18 TGTGCCAGCAGCTCCCCCGGACAGGGGTTCTATAGCAATCAGCCCCAGCATTTT CASSSPGQGFYSNQPQHF
TRBJ1-2 TRBD1 NA TRBV4-1 16 TGCGCCAGCAGCCCCCACTCAGGGGGGGGACAGGGTGGCTACACCTTC CASSPHSGGGQGGYTF
TRBJ2-2 NA NA TRBV30 12 TGTGCCTGGAGCCCTCTACCCGGGGAGCTGTTTTTT CAWSPLPGELFF
TRBJ2-1 TRBD1 once TRBV15 16 TGTGCCACCAGCAGCCTTCCGGGACAGGGGGCAAATGAGCAGTTCTTC CATSSLPGQGANEQFF
TRBJ2-7 TRBD1 NA TRBV27 17 TGTGCCAGCAGTTTATCGAATCCCGGGACAGCGGCCAGCGAGCAGTACTTC CASSLSNPGTAASEQYF
TRBJ2-5 NA NA TRBV5-8 15 TGTGCCACCCACCCGTGGGTAGCCGGGTCGGAGACCCAGTACTTC CATHPWVAGSETQYF
TRBJ2-1 TRBD1 NA TRBV7-3 14 TGTGCCAGCAGCTCCCGGGACAGTTACAATGAGCAGTTCTTC CASSSRDSYNEQFF
TRBJ1-4 NA NA TRBV19 17 TGTGCCAGTAGGAATAATCGGGGAGGGAAGAGAAATGAAAAACTGTTTTTT CASRNNRGGKRNEKLFF
TRBJ2-3 NA NA TRBV27 15 TGTGCCAGCAGTTTCGCGGGAAGTGGCACAGATACGCAGTATTTT CASSFAGSGTDTQYF
TRBJ2-1 NA NA TRBV5-1 14 TGCGCCAGCAGCTTACGGGAATTCTACAATGAGCAGTTCTTC CASSLREFYNEQFF
TRBJ2-7 NA NA TRBV30 12 TGTGCCTGGAGTGTACTTGCCTACGAGCAGTACTTC CAWSVLAYEQYF
TRBJ1-3 NA NA TRBV30 12 TGTGCCTACCCGGGTTCTGGAAACACCATATATTTT CAYPGSGNTIYF
TRBJ2-2 NA NA TRBV4-1 14 TGCGCCAGCAGCCAAGCGGACAGCACCGGGGAGCTGTTTTTT CASSQADSTGELFF
TRBJ2-1 NA once TRBV21-1 15 TGTGCCAGCACCTCTAGCGGGAGGGGCTACAATGAGCAGTTCTTC CASTSSGRGYNEQFF
TRBJ2-3 NA NA TRBV4-1 19 TGCGCCAGCAGCCAAGACCATGCTAGAGGGGGTGTTTACACAGATACGCAGTATTTT CASSQDHARGGVYTDTQYF
TRBJ2-1 NA NA TRBV30 12 TGTGCCTGGAGTTCCGGTCTCGTAGTGAGGTTCTTC CAWSSGLVVRFF
TRBJ2-1 NA NA TRBV7-9 13 TGTGCCAGCAGCCCGACTAGGGAGAATGAGCAGTTCTTC CASSPTRENEQFF
TRBJ2-7 NA NA TRBV19 15 TGTGCCAGTAGTTACGGACTGCGGAGCTCCTACGAGCAGTACTTC CASSYGLRSSYEQYF
TRBJ2-7 TRBD2 NA TRBV9 15 TGTGCCAGCAGGCCAGAGGGCGTAGCGGGAGGCGAGCAGTACTTC CASRPEGVAGGEQYF
TRBJ2-5 NA NA TRBV5-4 16 TGTGCCAGCAGCTCGCGGGGATTGGGCCCACAAGAGACCCAGTACTTC CASSSRGLGPQETQYF
TRBJ2-5 NA NA TRBV27 14 TGTGCCAGCAGTTCGGACATTTACCAAGAGACCCAGTACTTC CASSSDIYQETQYF
TRBJ1-2 NA NA TRBV2 14 TGTGCCAGCAGTCCTATGGCAGGGGAGCATGGCTACACCTTC CASSPMAGEHGYTF
TRBJ2-7 NA NA TRBV16 14 TGTGCCAGCAGACGCGACAGGTCTACCTACGAGCAGTACTTC CASRRDRSTYEQYF
TRBJ2-7 TRBD2 NA TRBV6-5 13 TGTGCCAGCCGACTAGCGGGATTTTACGAGCAGTACTTC CASRLAGFYEQYF
TRBJ2-1 TRBD2 NA TRBV12-5 15 TGTGCTAGTGGTTTGAGTAGCGGGGCCGATAATGAGCAGTTCTTC CASGLSSGADNEQFF
TRBJ1-3 NA NA TRBV7-2 17 TGTGCCAGCAGCTTATTTTTGGCAGGGGTCGTTGGAAACACCATATATTTT CASSLFLAGVVGNTIYF
TRBJ2-5 NA NA TRBV5-1 15 TGCGCCAGCAGCTTGCCCGGAGGGGGCGTAGAGACCCAGTACTTC CASSLPGGGVETQYF
TRBJ2-1 TRBD1 NA TRBV9 14 TGTGCCAGCAGCGTAACAGGGGGCCACAATGAGCAGTTCTTC CASSVTGGHNEQFF
TRBJ2-5 NA once TRBV5-6 14 TGTGCCAGCAGCTTGGCAGGGGTCGGAGAGACCCAGTACTTC CASSLAGVGETQYF
TRBJ1-3 NA NA TRBV27 14 TGTGCCAGCAGTTTATCCAGGGCTGGAAACACCATATATTTT CASSLSRAGNTIYF
TRBJ2-3 TRBD2 NA TRBV7-3 18 TGTGCCAGCAGCTTATATTCCCGGACTAGCGGGAACACAGATACGCAGTATTTT CASSLYSRTSGNTDTQYF
TRBJ1-1 TRBD1 NA TRBV19 16 TGTGCCAGTAGTAGGACAGGCTTTACCCCGGGAGTTGAAGCTTTCTTT CASSRTGFTPGVEAFF
TRBJ2-5 NA once TRBV18 16 TGTGCCAGCTCACCACTTCAGGGGTCGGTGCGAGAGACCCAGTACTTC CASSPLQGSVRETQYF
TRBJ2-7 TRBD1 NA TRBV28 16 TGTGCCAGCAGGAACCGCAAGACAGGGGGCCACTACGAGCAGTACTTC CASRNRKTGGHYEQYF
TRBJ1-2 NA NA TRBV27 16 TGTGCCAGCAGTCCAACAGCGGGTGGCTTACTAAGGGGCTACACCTTC CASSPTAGGLLRGYTF
TRBJ1-4 TRBD1 few TRBV5-1 15 TGCGCCAGCAGTTTAGGACAGGGTGATAGTGAAAAACTGTTTTTT CASSLGQGDSEKLFF
TRBJ2-7 TRBD1 NA TRBV5-6 13 TGTGCCAGCAGCCCCGGCAGGGGGTACGAGCAGTACTTC CASSPGRGYEQYF
TRBJ2-5 NA once TRBV15 15 TGTGCCACCAGAAGAGACCCGAGGCAGGGGGAGACCCAGTACTTC CATRRDPRQGETQYF
TRBJ2-1 TRBD2 NA TRBV27 16 TGTGCCAGCAGTTTCTCTAGCGGACCCTCCTACAATGAGCAGTTCTTC CASSFSSGPSYNEQFF
TRBJ1-1 TRBD1 NA TRBV19 14 TGTGCCAGTAGGAAAGGACAGGGGAGGACTGAAGCTTTCTTT CASRKGQGRTEAFF
TRBJ2-5 NA NA TRBV10-3 14 TGTGCCATCAGTGAGTCTAAAGGGAGAGAGACCCAGTACTTC CAISESKGRETQYF
TRBJ2-1 TRBD2 NA TRBV19 14 TGTGCCAGTAGTATCACTAGCGGTTACAATGAGCAGTTCTTC CASSITSGYNEQFF
TRBJ1-2 TRBD1 NA TRBV6-1 13 TGTGCCAGCAGGACGACAGGGACCTATGGCTACACCTTC CASRTTGTYGYTF
TRBJ2-2 NA NA TRBV6-4 15 TGTGCCAGCAGTGACTCAGCCGGGGGCACCGGGGAGCTGTTTTTT CASSDSAGGTGELFF
TRBJ1-1 TRBD1 NA TRBV6-5 14 TGTGCCAGCAGTCGACAGGGGGCGCGCACTGAAGCTTTCTTT CASSRQGARTEAFF
TRBJ1-2 NA NA TRBV5-5 18 TGTGCCAGCAGCGACGCCCTTTTGACTTCCGAACGGGACTATGGCTACACCTTC CASSDALLTSERDYGYTF
TRBJ2-7 NA NA TRBV10-3 18 TGTGCCATCAGTGAATGGAGGATCGGTGGTGGCCCCCACTACGAGCAGTACTTC CAISEWRIGGGPHYEQYF
TRBJ1-4 NA NA TRBV30 15 TGTGCCTGGAGTGGTACTCCCGGGGAGTATGGAAAACTGTTTTTT CAWSGTPGEYGKLFF
TRBJ2-7 NA NA TRBV6-5 13 TGTGCCAGCACCCCAGGGGATTACTACGAGCAGTACTTC CASTPGDYYEQYF
TRBJ2-7 TRBD1 NA TRBV5-6 16 TGTGCCAGCAGACTTACGACAGGGGGCAACAACGAGGAGCAGTACTTC CASRLTTGGNNEEQYF
TRBJ2-5 NA NA TRBV2 15 TGTGCCAGCAGTTCTCGCGGGACAGACCAAGAGACCCAGTACTTC CASSSRGTDQETQYF
TRBJ2-3 NA NA TRBV15 15 TGTGCCACCAGCAGTCAACGGGATCACACAGATACGCAGTATTTT CATSSQRDHTDTQYF
TRBJ2-7 TRBD2 NA TRBV5-6 18 TGTGCCAGCAGTTCAACTAGCGGGAGAACATCTAGGAACTTCGAGCAGTACTTC CASSSTSGRTSRNFEQYF
TRBJ2-7 NA NA TRBV19 15 TGTGCCAGTAGTATAGAAGGAGCAGGTTTGGCGGGGCAGTACTTC CASSIEGAGLAGQYF
TRBJ1-1 NA NA TRBV2 16 TGTGCCAGCAGTGAAGTCGGGCCGGACATGAACACTGAAGCTTTCTTT CASSEVGPDMNTEAFF
TRBJ2-5 NA NA TRBV5-8 12 TGTGCCAGCAGCTTGCTCCGGGAGACCCAGTACTTC CASSLLRETQYF
TRBJ2-7 NA NA TRBV7-9 11 TGTGCCAGCAGCTTACTCTACGAGCAGTACTTC CASSLLYEQYF
TRBJ2-1 NA NA TRBV19 15 TGTGCCAGTAGTATAGTATTAACAGGATACAATGAGCAGTTCTTC CASSIVLTGYNEQFF
TRBJ2-7 TRBD2 once TRBV27 14 TGTGCCAGCAGTTTTAAGCGGGGGGCCTACGAGCAGTACTTC CASSFKRGAYEQYF